The sequence of this TCR beta chain was determined in a study of cytotoxic CD8 clonotypes in ibrutinib-treated CLL. The wider study: After treatment lasting a median roughly 12 months, range 6 to 36, response samples were collected. Whole-study results and caveats: Public clonotypes, found uncommonly, either contracted or stayed stable on treatment.

This table comes from immunoSEQ multiplex PCR, and its TCRdb copy is limited to in-frame clones, with some not included. This sample has over 70,000 clones, with 70% to 90% found just once. Germline CDR1 SNHLY, CDR2 FYNNEI. The ends were cut back, 2 bases at V and 7 bases at J, with 18 bases in the middle. This CDR3 contains 15 residues. The sample holds a few counts of this clone. Its cognate antigen is unknown. The receptor was derived from a human donor with chronic lymphocytic leukemia. V usage is TRBV2 and J usage is TRBJ2-7, with unresolved D. The material was PBMCs, obtained before ibrutinib treatment. In DNA, the CDR3 is TGTGCCAGCAGTGAAACCCGGCAGGCGTCGAGGGAGCAGTACTTC. This translates into CASSETRQASREQYF.